Shown below are 11 T cell receptor beta chains from a single sample sequenced in a study of identical twins. One entry per CDR3 protein, called by TCRdb with MiXCR from the 5' RACE reads. The sample consists of about 490,000 distinct CDR3 sequences, approximately 16% of them appearing once. These same records also appear under a second study, on yellow fever vaccine responses in identical twins.

The specimen sequenced was CD4+ T cells sorted from blood. Receptor source: a woman between 18 and 29 years old in good health.

This clonotype was observed a handful of times. The rearrangement uses TRBV20-1 and TRBJ2-5; 7 bases match TRBD1. This CDR3 comprises 13 residues. J was trimmed by 6 bases and V by 5 bases; bases with no gene match: 9. Germline loops: CDR1 DFQATT, CDR2 SNEGSKA (reference sequence). Here the CDR3 reads CSARNEGAQTQYF. The DNA for the CDR3 is TGCAGTGCTCGGAACGAGGGGGCCCAGACCCAGTACTTC.

This clonotype was observed a handful of times. This chain connects TRBV10-3 to TRBJ1-1; 7 bases are a match to TRBD1. CDR1 and CDR2 (germline): ENHRY, SYGVKD. The junction had 6 bases not matched to a gene; V was cut back by 10 bases and J by 1 base. The CDR3 is 13 amino acids. CDR3 DNA: TGTGCCACCGGGACAGCCGAGAACACTGAAGCTTTCTTT. Its protein is CATGTAENTEAFF.

This clonotype appeared a few times. The chain joins TRBV7-2 to TRBJ2-3; D remains unclear. Germline CDR1 SGHTA, CDR2 FQGNSA. V lost 0 bases and J 5 bases, leaving 9 bases between the germline ends. The CDR3 has 14 residues. CDR3 region: CASSLAQQLDTQYF. The CDR3 DNA is TGTGCCAGCAGCTTAGCGCAACAGCTAGATACGCAGTATTTT.

This clonotype was seen a handful of times. The chain uses TRBV6-1 and TRBJ2-7; 10 bases match TRBD2. Germline CDR1 reads MNHNS; CDR2 reads SASEGT. CDR3 length: 14 amino acids. CDR3 bases: TGTGCCAGCAGTAAAGCGGGGGGGGACTACGAGCAGTACGTC. Translation: CASSKAGGDYEQYV.

The CDR3 is CAISESLAGGYEQFF. CDR3 nucleotide sequence: TGTGCCATCAGTGAGTCACTAGCGGGGGGATATGAGCAGTTCTTC. This sequence joins TRBV10-3 and TRBJ2-1; 12 bases are shared with TRBD2. The germline V gene encodes CDR1 ENHRY and CDR2 SYGVKD. The junction had 2 bases not matched to a gene; V was cut back by 0 bases and J by 8 bases. The CDR3 has 15 amino acids.

The V call is TRBV12-3 or TRBV12-4, the J call TRBJ2-5, with a possible D match to TRBD1 (5 bases). The V gene lost 6 bases and the J gene lost 5 bases, with 16 bases spanning the gap. The CDR3 is 14 amino acids. The CDR3 spells CASRPDTLRETQYF. In DNA, the CDR3 is TGTGCCAGCAGACCGGACACCCTTCGTGAGACCCAGTACTTC.

The chain couples TRBV11-2 to TRBJ2-2, with 8 bases matching TRBD2. The CDR3 has 18 amino acids. Germline V lookup: CDR1 SGHAT, CDR2 FQNNGV. J was trimmed by 1 base and V by 5 bases; bases with no gene match: 12. This CDR3 is CASSPTLRGGLNTGELFF. The CDR3 coding sequence is TGTGCCAGCAGCCCCACCCTCCGGGGGGGGCTGAACACCGGGGAGCTGTTTTTT.

A few counts support this clonotype. J is TRBJ1-2 and V is TRBV28; 10 nucleotides line up with TRBD1. The CDR3 consists of 15 residues. CDR1 and CDR2 from the germline V gene are MDHEN and SYDVKM. V shed 6 bases, J shed 4 bases, and the junction held 8 bases outside the gene matches. CDR3 in amino acids: CASSIGQGGAYGYTF. DNA of the CDR3: TGTGCCAGCAGCATAGGACAGGGGGGAGCCTATGGCTACACCTTC.

The chain recombines TRBV12-3 or TRBV12-4 with TRBJ2-2, with a weak D call TRBD2 (7 bases). The CDR3 contains 16 residues. Trimming stripped 5 bases from V and 4 bases from J, with 17 bases between. This CDR3 reads CASSPGAGAGTGELFF. CDR3 bases: TGTGCCAGCAGTCCTGGGGCGGGGGCGGGCACCGGGGAGCTGTTTTTT.

J is TRBJ2-1 and V is TRBV28; D perhaps matches TRBD1 (5 bases). The CDR3 is made up of 15 amino acids. Trimming took 6 bases from V and 9 from J, leaving 21 bases between them. Germline loops: CDR1 MDHEN, CDR2 SYDVKM. The CDR3 loop reads CASRTHQGSWGEQFF. Here the CDR3 DNA reads TGTGCCAGCAGAACGCACCAGGGCTCTTGGGGTGAGCAGTTCTTC.

The chain has TRBV6-6 and TRBJ2-3, with D possibly TRBD2 on 5 matching bases. Germline loops: CDR1 MNHNY, CDR2 SVGAGI (reference sequence). The ends were cut back, 10 bases at V and 7 bases at J, with 15 bases in the middle. There are 12 residues in the CDR3. CDR3 protein: CATGKEIYTQYF. The DNA of the CDR3 is TGTGCCACGGGAAAAGAAATCTATACGCAGTATTTT.